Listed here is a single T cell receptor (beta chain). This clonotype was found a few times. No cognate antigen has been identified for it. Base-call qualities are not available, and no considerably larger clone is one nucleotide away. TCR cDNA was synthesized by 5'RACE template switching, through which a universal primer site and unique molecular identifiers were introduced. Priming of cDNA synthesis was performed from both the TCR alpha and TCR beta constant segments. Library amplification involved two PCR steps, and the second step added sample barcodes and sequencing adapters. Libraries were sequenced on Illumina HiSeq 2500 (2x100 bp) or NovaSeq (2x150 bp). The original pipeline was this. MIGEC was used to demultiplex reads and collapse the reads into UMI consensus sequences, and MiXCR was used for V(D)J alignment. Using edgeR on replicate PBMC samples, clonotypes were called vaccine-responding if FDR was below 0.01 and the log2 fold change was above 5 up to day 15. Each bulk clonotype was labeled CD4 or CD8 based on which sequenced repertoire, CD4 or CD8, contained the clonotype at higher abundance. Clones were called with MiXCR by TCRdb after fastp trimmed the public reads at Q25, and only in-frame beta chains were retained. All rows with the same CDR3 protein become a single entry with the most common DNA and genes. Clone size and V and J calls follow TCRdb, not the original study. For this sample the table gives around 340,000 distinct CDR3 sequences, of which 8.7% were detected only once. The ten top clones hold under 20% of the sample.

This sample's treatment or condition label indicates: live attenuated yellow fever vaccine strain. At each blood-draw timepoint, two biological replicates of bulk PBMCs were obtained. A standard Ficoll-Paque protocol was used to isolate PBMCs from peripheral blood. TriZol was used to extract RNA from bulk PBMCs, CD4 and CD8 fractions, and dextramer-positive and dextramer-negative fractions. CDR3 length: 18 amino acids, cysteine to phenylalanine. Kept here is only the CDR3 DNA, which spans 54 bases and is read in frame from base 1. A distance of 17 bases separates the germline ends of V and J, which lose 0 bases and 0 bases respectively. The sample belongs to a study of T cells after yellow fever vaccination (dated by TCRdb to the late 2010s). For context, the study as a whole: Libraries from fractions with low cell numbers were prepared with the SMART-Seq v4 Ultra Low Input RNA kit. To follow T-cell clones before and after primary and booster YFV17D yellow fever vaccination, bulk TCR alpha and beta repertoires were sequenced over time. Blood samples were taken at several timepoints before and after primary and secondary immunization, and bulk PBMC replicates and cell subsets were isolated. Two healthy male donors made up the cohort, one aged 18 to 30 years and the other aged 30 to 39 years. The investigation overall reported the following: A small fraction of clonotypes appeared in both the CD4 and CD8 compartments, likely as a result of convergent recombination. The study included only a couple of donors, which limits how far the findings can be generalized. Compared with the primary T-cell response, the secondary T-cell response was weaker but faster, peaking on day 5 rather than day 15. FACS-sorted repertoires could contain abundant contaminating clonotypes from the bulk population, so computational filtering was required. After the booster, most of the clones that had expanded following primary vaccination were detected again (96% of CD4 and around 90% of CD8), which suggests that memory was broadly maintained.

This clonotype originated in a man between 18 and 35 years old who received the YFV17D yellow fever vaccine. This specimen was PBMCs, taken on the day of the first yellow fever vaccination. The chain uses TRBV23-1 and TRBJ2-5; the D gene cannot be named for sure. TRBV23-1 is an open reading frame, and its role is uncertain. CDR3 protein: CASSQSAASSVHQETQYF. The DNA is TGCGCCAGCAGTCAATCCGCCGCGAGTTCGGTGCACCAAGAGACCCAGTACTTC.